This TCR beta chain was profiled in a study of blood T cell repertoires in COVID-19. Study in general: Samples taken during acute and convalescent COVID-19 were collected in the United States, Italy and Spain.

Trimming pared 5 bases from V and 8 bases from J, leaving 19 bases between. This CDR3 spans 15 amino acids. Germline values: CDR1 SGHAT, CDR2 FQNNGV. Method: immunoSEQ multiplex PCR; TCRdb's copy keeps in-frame clones and lacks some. The sample holds around 26,000 clones, 82% seen once. The receptor comes from a human donor in a cohort sampled during active COVID-19. The chain carries TRBV11-2 and TRBJ2-1; D possibly corresponds to TRBD2 (6 bases). Sample: peripheral blood. This CDR3 is CASSPGTPPRDEQFF. In DNA form, the CDR3 reads TGTGCCAGCAGCCCGGGGACTCCGCCAAGGGATGAGCAGTTCTTC.